One sample yielded the 9 T cell receptor beta chains listed below, sequenced in a study of T cell changes during pregnancy in multiple sclerosis. Libraries were prepared by immunoSEQ multiplex PCR; TCRdb keeps only in-frame clonotypes and omits some of them. The sample lists 85,000 to 130,000 clones, around 90% occurring once. This material consisted of peripheral blood, taken in the second trimester of pregnancy. Receptors originate from a female donor with multiple sclerosis, enrolled in a pregnancy study.

This chain's CDR3 is CASSDSLKTGINQPQHF. CDR3 nucleotide sequence: TGTGCCAGCAGTGACAGCCTCAAGACAGGGATCAATCAGCCCCAGCATTTT. The chain couples TRBV6-1 to TRBJ1-5; 7 bases align to TRBD1. In germline, CDR1 is MNHNS, CDR2 SASEGT. V gave up 3 bases and J gave up 3 bases; unmatched junction bases: 11. The length of the CDR3 is 17 residues.

The gene calls are TRBV5-1 and TRBJ1-1, with D uncertain. Germline CDR1 reads SGHRS; CDR2 reads YFSETQ. The germline V and J ends were trimmed by 0 bases and 0 bases, with 9 bases remaining between them. This CDR3 is 15 amino acids long. CDR3 nucleotides: TGCGCCAGCAGCTTGGGGATAACTATGAACACTGAAGCTTTCTTT. Residues: CASSLGITMNTEAFF.

CDR3 protein: CATSTQGFEAFF. The CDR3, as DNA: TGTGCCACCAGCACGCAGGGGTTCGAAGCTTTCTTT. The chain recombines TRBV15 with TRBJ1-1; a weak D match, TRBD1 (6 bases). Germline V gene sequence: CDR1 LNHNV, CDR2 YYDKDF (reference sequence). Trimming removed 4 bases at V and 8 bases at J, with 11 bases between. The CDR3 sequence is 12 residues long. The complete variable domain, with remaining parts taken from reference TRBV15 and TRBJ1-1, reads DAMVIQNPRYQVTQFGKPVTLSCSQTLNHNVMYWYQQKSSQAPKLLFHYYDKDFNNEADTPDNFQSRRPNTSFCFLDIRSPGLGDTAMYLCATSTQGFEAFFGQGTRLTVV.

This clone was observed a single time. The chain uses TRBV27 and TRBJ2-7; possible D gene TRBD1, 6 bases. Germline CDR1 MNHEY, CDR2 SMNVEV (reference sequence). The V end lost 3 bases, the J end lost 7 bases, and 13 bases lay between the germline ends. The CDR3 length is 13 residues. In nucleotides, the CDR3 is TGTGCCAGCAGTTTGAGTCCCAGGGGTGAGCAGTACTTC. Residues: CASSLSPRGEQYF.

The rearrangement uses TRBV30 and TRBJ1-6; the D gene is possibly TRBD1 (5 bases). The CDR3 extends over 14 amino acids. V dropped 1 base and J dropped 6 bases, with 10 bases sitting between them. Germline V gives CDR1 GTSNPN, CDR2 SVGIG (reference sequence). CDR3 sequence reads: CAWSDVRVNSPLHF. CDR3 sequence (DNA): TGTGCCTGGAGTGACGTCAGGGTTAATTCACCCCTCCACTTT.

This clone is a singleton in its sample. The chain links TRBV5-1 to TRBJ2-7; a weak D match, TRBD1 (6 bases). Germline CDR1 is SGHRS and CDR2 is YFSETQ. The CDR3 has 15 amino acids. Deletions cut 0 bases from V and 0 bases from J, with 10 bases between. The CDR3 coding sequence is TGCGCCAGCAGCTTGGGTCCAGGGGACTCCTACGAGCAGTACTTC. Translation gives CASSLGPGDSYEQYF.

J is TRBJ2-7 and V is TRBV4-2; 9 bases are shared with TRBD1. This CDR3 comprises 19 residues. Looked up from germline, CDR1 is LGHNA and CDR2 is YNFKEQ. The V gene end was trimmed by 4 bases and the J gene end by 5 bases; junction bases not matched to a gene: 21. The CDR3 region is CASSPNFHSPGQGFHEQYF. The CDR3 DNA reads as TGTGCCAGCAGCCCAAACTTCCATTCTCCGGGACAGGGTTTTCACGAGCAGTACTTC.

This clone came up a few times. The chain combines TRBV7-3 with TRBJ2-2; 9 bases agree with TRBD2. V shed 5 bases and J 6 bases; nucleotides not matched to a gene: 7. CDR3 size: 15 residues. The germline CDR1 and CDR2 sequences are SGHTA and FQGTGA. The CDR3 reads CASSLSGSIAGELFF. The CDR3, as DNA: TGTGCCAGCAGCCTTAGCGGGAGTATCGCCGGGGAGCTGTTTTTT. Full variable domain (missing parts from reference TRBV7-3 and TRBJ2-2): GAGVSQTPSNKVTEKGKYVELRCDPISGHTALYWYRQSLGQGPEFLIYFQGTGAADDSGLPNDRFFAVRPEGSVSTLKIQRTERGDSAVYLCASSLSGSIAGELFFGEGSRLTVL.

This sequence joins TRBV7-8 and TRBJ2-7, with TRBD2 matching over 7 bases. The germline CDR1 and CDR2 sequences are SGHVS and FQNEAQ. This CDR3 region has 14 residues. Losses at the gene ends were 1 base for V and 7 bases for J; bases not matched to a gene: 7. The CDR3 DNA reads as TGTGCCAGCAGCTTAGGCGGGAGAACGGATGAGCAGTACTTC. Translation: CASSLGGRTDEQYF.